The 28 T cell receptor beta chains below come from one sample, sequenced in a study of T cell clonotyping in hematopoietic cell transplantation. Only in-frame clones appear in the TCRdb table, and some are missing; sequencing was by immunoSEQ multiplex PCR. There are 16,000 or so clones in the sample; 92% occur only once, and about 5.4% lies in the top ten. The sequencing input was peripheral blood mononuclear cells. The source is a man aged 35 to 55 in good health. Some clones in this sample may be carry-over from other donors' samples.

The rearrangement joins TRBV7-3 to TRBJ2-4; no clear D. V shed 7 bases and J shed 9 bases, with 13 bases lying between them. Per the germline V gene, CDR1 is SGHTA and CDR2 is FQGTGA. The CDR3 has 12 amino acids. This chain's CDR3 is CASKFSKPIQYF. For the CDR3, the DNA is TGTGCCAGCAAGTTCTCTAAACCCATTCAGTACTTC.

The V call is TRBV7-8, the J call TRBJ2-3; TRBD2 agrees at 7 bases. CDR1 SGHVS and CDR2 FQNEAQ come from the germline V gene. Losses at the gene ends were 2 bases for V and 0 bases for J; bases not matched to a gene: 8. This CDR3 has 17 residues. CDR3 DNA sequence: TGTGCCAGCAGCTTATGGACGCGGGACTACAGCACAGATACGCAGTATTTT. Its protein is CASSLWTRDYSTDTQYF. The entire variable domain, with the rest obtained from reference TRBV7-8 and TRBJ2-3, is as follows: GAGVSQSPRYKVAKRGQDVALRCDPISGHVSLFWYQQALGQGPEFLTYFQNEAQLDKSGLPSDRFFAERPEGSVSTLKIQRTQQEDSAVYLCASSLWTRDYSTDTQYFGPGTRLTVL.

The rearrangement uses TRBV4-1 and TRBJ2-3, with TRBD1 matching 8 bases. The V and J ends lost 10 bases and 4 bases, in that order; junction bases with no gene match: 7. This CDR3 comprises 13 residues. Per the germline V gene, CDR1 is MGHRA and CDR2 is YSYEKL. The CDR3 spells CATRGQGADTQYF. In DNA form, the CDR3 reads TGCGCCACCAGGGGGCAGGGAGCAGATACGCAGTATTTT.

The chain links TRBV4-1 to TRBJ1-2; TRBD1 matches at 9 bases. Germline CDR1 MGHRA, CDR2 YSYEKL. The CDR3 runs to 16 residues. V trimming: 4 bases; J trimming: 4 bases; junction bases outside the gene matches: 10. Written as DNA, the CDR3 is TGCGCCAGCAGCCCCAGGGGGACAGGGACCTCCTATGGCTACACCTTC. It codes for CASSPRGTGTSYGYTF.

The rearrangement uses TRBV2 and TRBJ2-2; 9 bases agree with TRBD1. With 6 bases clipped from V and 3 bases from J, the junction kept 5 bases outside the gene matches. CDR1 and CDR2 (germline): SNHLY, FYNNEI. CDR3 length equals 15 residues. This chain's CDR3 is CASSPGTGYTGELFF. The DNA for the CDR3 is TGTGCCAGCAGCCCCGGGACAGGGTACACCGGGGAGCTGTTTTTT.

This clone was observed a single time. CDR3 residues: CASSLGTGSVSNQPQHF. The CDR3 DNA follows: TGTGCCAGCAGTTTAGGAACAGGGTCCGTTAGCAATCAGCCCCAGCATTTT. The chain carries TRBV28 and TRBJ1-5; D is possibly TRBD1 (6 bases). CDR1 and CDR2 (germline): MDHEN, SYDVKM. V lost 2 bases to trimming and J lost 0 bases, with 14 bases between them. This CDR3 comprises 17 residues. Complete variable domain (other parts from reference TRBV28 and TRBJ1-5): DVKVTQSSRYLVKRTGEKVFLECVQDMDHENMFWYRQDPGLGLRLIYFSYDVKMKEKGDIPEGYSVSREKKERFSLILESASTNQTSMYLCASSLGTGSVSNQPQHFGDGTRLSIL.

The CDR3 loop reads CASRPGGADTQYF. The DNA for the CDR3 is TGTGCCAGCAGGCCGGGGGGGGCAGATACGCAGTATTTT. The rearrangement joins TRBV6-1 to TRBJ2-3; 8 bases are shared with TRBD2. The CDR3 runs 13 residues. Trimming at V came to 6 bases and at J to 4 bases, leaving 3 bases not matched to a gene. Germline CDR1 reads MNHNS; CDR2 reads SASEGT.

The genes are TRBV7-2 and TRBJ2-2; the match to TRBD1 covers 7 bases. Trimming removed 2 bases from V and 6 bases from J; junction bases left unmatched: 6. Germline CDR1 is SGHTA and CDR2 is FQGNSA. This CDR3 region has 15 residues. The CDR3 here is CASSLTGAEAGELFF. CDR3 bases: TGTGCCAGCAGCTTAACAGGGGCGGAGGCCGGGGAGCTGTTTTTT.

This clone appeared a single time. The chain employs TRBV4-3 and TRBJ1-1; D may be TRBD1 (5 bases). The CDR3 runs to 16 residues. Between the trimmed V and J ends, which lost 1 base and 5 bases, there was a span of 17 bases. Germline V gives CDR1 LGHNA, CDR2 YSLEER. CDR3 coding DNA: TGCGCCAGCAGCCAAGTCGGCGGGTCGGGGGGTACTGAAGCTTTCTTT. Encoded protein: CASSQVGGSGGTEAFF.

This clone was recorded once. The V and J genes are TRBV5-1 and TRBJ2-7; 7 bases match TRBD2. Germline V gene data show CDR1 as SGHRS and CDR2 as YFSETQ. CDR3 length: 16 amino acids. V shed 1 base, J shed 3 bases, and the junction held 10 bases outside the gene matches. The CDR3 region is CASSLSLADPRYEQYF. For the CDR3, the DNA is TGCGCCAGCAGCTTGAGCCTAGCGGACCCCCGCTACGAGCAGTACTTC.

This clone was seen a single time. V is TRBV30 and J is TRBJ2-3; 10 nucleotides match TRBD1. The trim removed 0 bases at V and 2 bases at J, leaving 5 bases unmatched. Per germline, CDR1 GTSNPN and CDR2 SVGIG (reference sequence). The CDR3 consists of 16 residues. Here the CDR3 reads CAWSVWGQGTTDTQYF. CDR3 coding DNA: TGTGCCTGGAGTGTATGGGGACAGGGGACCACAGATACGCAGTATTTT.

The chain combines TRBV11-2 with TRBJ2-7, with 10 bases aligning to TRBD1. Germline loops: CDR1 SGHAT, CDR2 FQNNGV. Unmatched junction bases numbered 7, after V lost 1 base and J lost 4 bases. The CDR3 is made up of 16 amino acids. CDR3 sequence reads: CASSLVDRGRLYEQYF. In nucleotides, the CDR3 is TGTGCCAGCAGCTTAGTAGACAGGGGGCGGCTTTACGAGCAGTACTTC.

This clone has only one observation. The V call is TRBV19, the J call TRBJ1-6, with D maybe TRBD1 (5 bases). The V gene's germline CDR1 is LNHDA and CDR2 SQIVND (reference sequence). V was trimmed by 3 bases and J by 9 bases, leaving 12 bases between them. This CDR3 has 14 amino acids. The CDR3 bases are TGTGCCAGTAGTATGGGGGTGGTGGGTTCACCCCTCCACTTT. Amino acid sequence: CASSMGVVGSPLHF.

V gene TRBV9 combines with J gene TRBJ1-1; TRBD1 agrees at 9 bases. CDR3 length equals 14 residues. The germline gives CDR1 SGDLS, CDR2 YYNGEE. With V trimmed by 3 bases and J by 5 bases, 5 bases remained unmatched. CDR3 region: CASSGGQGKTEAFF. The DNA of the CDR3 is TGTGCCAGCAGCGGGGGACAGGGTAAAACTGAAGCTTTCTTT.

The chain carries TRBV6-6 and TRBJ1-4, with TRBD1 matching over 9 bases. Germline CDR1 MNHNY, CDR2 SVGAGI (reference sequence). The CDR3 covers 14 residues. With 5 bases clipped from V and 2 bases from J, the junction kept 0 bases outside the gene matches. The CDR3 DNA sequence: TGTGCCAGCAGTGGGACAGGGACTAATGAAAAACTGTTTTTT. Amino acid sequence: CASSGTGTNEKLFF.

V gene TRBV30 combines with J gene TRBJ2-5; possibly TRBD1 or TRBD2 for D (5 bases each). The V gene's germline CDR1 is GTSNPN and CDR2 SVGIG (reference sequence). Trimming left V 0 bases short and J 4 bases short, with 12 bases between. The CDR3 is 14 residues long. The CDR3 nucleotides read TGTGCCTGGAGTGTAGGGGACGTAGGAGAGACCCAGTACTTC. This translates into CAWSVGDVGETQYF.

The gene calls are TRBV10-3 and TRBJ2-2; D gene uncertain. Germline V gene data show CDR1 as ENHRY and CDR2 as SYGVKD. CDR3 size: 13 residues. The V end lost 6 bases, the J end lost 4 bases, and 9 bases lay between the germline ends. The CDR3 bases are TGTGCCATCAGCCCCTCGGGCACCGGGGAGCTGTTTTTT. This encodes CAISPSGTGELFF.

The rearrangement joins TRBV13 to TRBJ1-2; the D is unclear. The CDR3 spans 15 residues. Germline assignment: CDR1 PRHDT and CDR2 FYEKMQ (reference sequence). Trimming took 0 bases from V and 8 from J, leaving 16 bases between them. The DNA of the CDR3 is TGTGCCAGCAGCTTAGGGCTAGGCCCTTATTCCGGCTACACCTTC. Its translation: CASSLGLGPYSGYTF.

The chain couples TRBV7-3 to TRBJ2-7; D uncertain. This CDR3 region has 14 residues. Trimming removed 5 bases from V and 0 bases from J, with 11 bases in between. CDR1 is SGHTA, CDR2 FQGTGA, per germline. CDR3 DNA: TGTGCCAGCAGCCCGACCAGGAGCTCCTACGAGCAGTACTTC. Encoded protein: CASSPTRSSYEQYF.

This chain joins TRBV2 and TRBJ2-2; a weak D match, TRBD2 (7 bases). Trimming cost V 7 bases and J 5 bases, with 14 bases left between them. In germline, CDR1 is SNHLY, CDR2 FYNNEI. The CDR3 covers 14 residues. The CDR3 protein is CASNKRGGTGELFF. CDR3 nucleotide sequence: TGTGCCAGCAATAAGAGGGGGGGTACCGGGGAGCTGTTTTTT.

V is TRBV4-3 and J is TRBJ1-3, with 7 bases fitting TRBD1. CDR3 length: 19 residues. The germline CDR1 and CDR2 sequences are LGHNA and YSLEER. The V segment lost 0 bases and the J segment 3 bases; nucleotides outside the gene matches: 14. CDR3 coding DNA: TGCGCCAGCAGCCAAGACCGCGATCCAGGGGGGTTTGGTGGAAACACCATATATTTT. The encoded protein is CASSQDRDPGGFGGNTIYF.

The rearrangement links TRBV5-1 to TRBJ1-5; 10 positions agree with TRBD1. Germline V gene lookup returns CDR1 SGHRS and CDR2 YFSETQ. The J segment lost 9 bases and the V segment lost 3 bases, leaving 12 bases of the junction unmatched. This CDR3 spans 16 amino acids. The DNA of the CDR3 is TGCGCCAGCAGCTGGTTCCGGGACAGGGGTGCGTCGCCCCAGCATTTT. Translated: CASSWFRDRGASPQHF.

CDR3 nucleotides: TGCAGCGGCATTGTAGCGGGGCACTACACTGAAGCTTTCTTT. This encodes CSGIVAGHYTEAFF. V usage is TRBV29-1 and J usage is TRBJ1-1; the D gene is possibly TRBD1 (5 bases). V was shortened by 7 bases and J by 3 bases, with 18 bases between the two germline ends. Germline V lookup: CDR1 SQVTM, CDR2 ANQGSEA. The CDR3 has 14 residues.

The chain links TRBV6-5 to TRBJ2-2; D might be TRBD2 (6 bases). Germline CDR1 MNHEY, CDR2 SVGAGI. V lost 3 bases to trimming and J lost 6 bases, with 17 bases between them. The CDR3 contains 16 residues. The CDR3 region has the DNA TGTGCCAGCAGTTATTATCTAATAGGGAGGTCCGGGGAGCTGTTTTTT. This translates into CASSYYLIGRSGELFF.

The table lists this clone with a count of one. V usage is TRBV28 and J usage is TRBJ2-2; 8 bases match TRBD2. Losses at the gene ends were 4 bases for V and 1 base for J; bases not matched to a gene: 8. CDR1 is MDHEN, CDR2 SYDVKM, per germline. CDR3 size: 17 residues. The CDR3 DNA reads TGTGCCAGCAGTTCCAGACTAGCGTGGGAGAACACCGGGGAGCTGTTTTTT. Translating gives CASSSRLAWENTGELFF.

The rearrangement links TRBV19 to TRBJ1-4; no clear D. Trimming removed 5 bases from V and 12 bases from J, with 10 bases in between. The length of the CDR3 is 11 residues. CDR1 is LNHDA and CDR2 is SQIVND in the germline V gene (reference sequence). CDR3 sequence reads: CASSDQLELFF. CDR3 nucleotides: TGTGCCAGTAGTGACCAGTTAGAACTGTTTTTT. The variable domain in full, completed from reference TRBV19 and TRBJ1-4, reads DGGITQSPKYLFRKEGQNVTLSCEQNLNHDAMYWYRQDPGQGLRLIYYSQIVNDFQKGDIAEGYSVSREKKESFPLTVTSAQKNPTAFYLCASSDQLELFFGSGTQLSVL.

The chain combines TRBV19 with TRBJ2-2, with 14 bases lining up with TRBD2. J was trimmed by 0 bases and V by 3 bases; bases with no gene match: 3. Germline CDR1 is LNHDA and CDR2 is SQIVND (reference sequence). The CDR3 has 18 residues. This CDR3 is CASSIEGLAGANTGELFF. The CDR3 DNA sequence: TGTGCCAGTAGTATTGAGGGACTAGCGGGAGCGAACACCGGGGAGCTGTTTTTT.

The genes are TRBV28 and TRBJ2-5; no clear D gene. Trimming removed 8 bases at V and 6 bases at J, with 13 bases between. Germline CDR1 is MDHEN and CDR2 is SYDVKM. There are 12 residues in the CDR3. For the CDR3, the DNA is TGTGCCAGCCGCACCACGGTCCAGACCCAGTACTTC. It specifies CASRTTVQTQYF.